The 25 T cell receptor beta chains listed next were all sequenced from one sample in a study of regulatory T cells in long-lasting Graves disease. Assembly of TCR beta libraries relied on iRepertoire HTBI primers together with Arm-PCR of CDR3 regions. TCRdb called the multiplex PCR reads again in MiXCR, with one record for every CDR3 protein. The data show roughly 430,000 distinct CDR3 sequences, roughly 17% seen once. Described time point: newly diagnosed GD, antithyroid drugs for less than 3 months. PBMC RNA served as the TCR library source. Separately, the same data were catalogued under a study of T cells in Graves' hyperthyroidism and ophthalmopathy.

Specimen: peripheral blood mononuclear cells (PBMCs), collected at new diagnosis, from a patient treated with antithyroid drugs. These receptors came from a woman aged 25 to 39 with Graves disease.

This clonotype was recorded many times. The chain couples TRBV18 to TRBJ2-1; weak D call: TRBD1 (6 bases). Trimming took off 8 bases at V and 3 bases at J, with 14 bases between the two ends. Germline-derived CDR1 and CDR2 are KGHSH and LQKENI. The CDR3 extends over 14 amino acids. The CDR3 nucleotides are TGTGCCAGCAGCCCCCCGGACAGCTACAATGAGCAGTTCTTC. Its translation: CASSPPDSYNEQFF.

About this clonotype itself: A read error may be the cause here, since a much bigger clone is one base away. The rearrangement uses TRBV5-5 and TRBJ2-5, with D unresolved. Germline V gives CDR1 SGHKS, CDR2 YYEKEE (reference sequence). Trimming stripped 3 bases from V and 4 bases from J, with 13 bases between. This CDR3 comprises 14 residues. CDR3 DNA: TGTGCCAGCAGCTCCCCGACGCAGCGAGAGACCCAGTACTTC. The encoded protein is CASSSPTQRETQYF.

In this sample, this clonotype turned up a few times. The rearrangement joins TRBV29-1 to TRBJ2-1; the match to TRBD2 covers 11 bases. V was pared by 7 bases and J by 5 bases, with 7 bases of the junction left unmatched. Looked up from germline, CDR1 is SQVTM and CDR2 is ANQGSEA. The CDR3 extends over 14 amino acids. CDR3 nucleotide sequence: TGCAGCGCCCAAGGGACTAGCGGCAACAATGAGCAGTTCTTC. Residues: CSAQGTSGNNEQFF.

This chain uses TRBV6-1 with TRBJ2-1; TRBD2 might be the D (6 bases). Germline values: CDR1 MNHNS, CDR2 SASEGT. Trimming left V 8 bases short and J 9 bases short, with 20 bases between. The length of the CDR3 is 14 residues. CDR3 sequence (DNA): TGTGCCAGCTCCCCAGCGGGTGGGATCCGTGAGCAGTTCTTC. Encoded protein: CASSPAGGIREQFF.

This clonotype was picked up many times. J is TRBJ1-1 and V is TRBV7-9; maybe TRBD1 (5 bases). The V end was cut by 4 bases, the J end by 6 bases, with 12 bases between. CDR1 and CDR2 from the germline V gene are SEHNR and FQNEAQ (reference sequence). This CDR3 region has 13 residues. The CDR3 nucleotides are TGTGCCAGCAGCTCCCCCAGGGCCGCTGAAGCTTTCTTT. This translates into CASSSPRAAEAFF.

This clonotype was seen many times. The CDR3 DNA is TGCGCCAGCAGCTATCCAAACACCGGGGAGCTGTTTTTT. Residues: CASSYPNTGELFF. The chain carries TRBV5-1 and TRBJ2-2; D uncertain. The CDR3 spans 13 residues. Germline CDR1 is SGHRS and CDR2 is YFSETQ. V was shortened by 3 bases and J by 2 bases, with 5 bases between the two germline ends.

This clonotype was counted ten times or more. The gene calls are TRBV18 and TRBJ2-1; TRBD2 matches at 8 bases. With V trimmed by 0 bases and J by 6 bases, 7 bases remained unmatched. The germline CDR1 and CDR2 sequences are KGHSH and LQKENI. CDR3 length: 16 amino acids. The CDR3, as DNA: TGTGCCAGCTCACCACCCGGGACTAGAAGGTCCAATGAGCAGTTCTTC. Protein sequence: CASSPPGTRRSNEQFF.

Here the CDR3 DNA reads TGTGCCAGCTCAGCGATTTCCGGGACAGTCAATCAGCCCCAGCATTTT. Amino acid sequence: CASSAISGTVNQPQHF. The V and J genes are TRBV18 and TRBJ1-5, with 7 positions matching TRBD1. The CDR3 is 16 residues long. J lost 3 bases, V lost 5 bases, and 10 bases had no gene match. CDR1 and CDR2 from the germline V gene are KGHSH and LQKENI.

This clonotype was seen only a few times. The rearrangement uses TRBV5-1 and TRBJ1-6; no clear D gene. Trimming took 0 bases from V and 7 from J, leaving 8 bases between them. Germline lookup yields CDR1 SGHRS and CDR2 YFSETQ. The length of the CDR3 is 14 residues. The CDR3, as DNA: TGCGCCAGCAGCTTGGTGGACCTCAATTCACCCCTCCACTTT. Its protein product is CASSLVDLNSPLHF.

Many counts were recorded for this clonotype. V and J are TRBV18 and TRBJ2-1; TRBD2 aligns across 12 bases. Germline values: CDR1 KGHSH, CDR2 LQKENI. V shed 3 bases, J shed 1 base, and the junction held 7 bases outside the gene matches. CDR3 length equals 18 residues. For the CDR3, the DNA is TGTGCCAGCTCACCCTCTGGACTAGCGGGAAGATCCTACAATGAGCAGTTCTTC. Amino acid sequence: CASSPSGLAGRSYNEQFF.

The chain is built from TRBV28 and TRBJ2-1; 8 bases agree with TRBD1. V lost 7 bases, J lost 3 bases, and 17 bases stayed unmatched. The CDR3 is 18 amino acids. Germline lookup yields CDR1 MDHEN and CDR2 SYDVKM. CDR3 in amino acids: CASIPKGTGTGSYNEQFF. The CDR3, as DNA: TGTGCCAGCATCCCGAAGGGAACCGGGACAGGAAGCTACAATGAGCAGTTCTTC.

This clonotype occurred many times. The chain is built from TRBV27 and TRBJ1-2, with a possible D match to TRBD1 (5 bases). The CDR3 runs 13 residues. V dropped 5 bases and J dropped 4 bases, with 11 bases sitting between them. Per the germline V gene, CDR1 is MNHEY and CDR2 is SMNVEV (reference sequence). The CDR3 protein is CASSRGEVYGYTF. The CDR3 nucleotides are TGTGCCAGCAGTCGAGGGGAGGTCTATGGCTACACCTTC.

This clonotype was found many times. The chain joins TRBV18 to TRBJ2-1, with D perhaps TRBD1 or TRBD2 (6 bases each). There are 16 residues in the CDR3. V was cut by 0 bases and J by 8 bases, with 17 bases left in between. Germline lookup yields CDR1 KGHSH and CDR2 LQKENI. The chain's CDR3 is CASSPPGGGGVYEQFF. CDR3 DNA sequence: TGTGCCAGCTCACCACCAGGAGGGGGAGGAGTGTATGAGCAGTTCTTC. The full variable domain, completed using reference TRBV18 and TRBJ2-1, is NAGVMQNPRHLVRRRGQEARLRCSPMKGHSHVYWYRQLPEEGLKFMVYLQKENIIDESGMPKERFSAEFPKEGPSILRIQQVVRGDSAAYFCASSPPGGGGVYEQFFGPGTRLTVL.

This clonotype was counted between two and nine times. The chain couples TRBV9 to TRBJ2-3; unclear D gene. Trimming took 0 bases from V and 2 from J, leaving 10 bases between them. CDR1 and CDR2 from the germline V gene are SGDLS and YYNGEE. The CDR3 consists of 15 residues. The CDR3 DNA follows: TGTGCCAGCAGCGTAGATCGGGCCCCCACAGATACGCAGTATTTT. Translated, it gives CASSVDRAPTDTQYF.

The chain recombines TRBV20-1 with TRBJ1-3; D gene ambiguous. CDR3 length equals 13 residues. Deletions cut 4 bases from V and 4 bases from J, with 11 bases between. Looked up from germline, CDR1 is DFQATT and CDR2 is SNEGSKA (reference sequence). As DNA, the CDR3 is TGCAGTGCTAATTATGATGGAGGAAACACCATATATTTT. Translated: CSANYDGGNTIYF.

This clonotype appeared many times. J is TRBJ2-7 and V is TRBV29-1; a weak D match, TRBD2 (6 bases). The CDR3 is 14 residues long. The germline gives CDR1 SQVTM, CDR2 ANQGSEA. The V end lost 2 bases, the J end lost 2 bases, and 13 bases lay between the germline ends. DNA of the CDR3: TGCAGCGTTGAATCCCGTGGGGGGACCTACGAGCAGTACTTC. Its protein product is CSVESRGGTYEQYF.

This clonotype showed up many times. The CDR3 sequence: CASSPGSPISGNTIYF. CDR3 nucleotides: TGTGCCAGCTCACCCGGCAGCCCAATCTCTGGAAACACCATATATTTT. The chain couples TRBV18 to TRBJ1-3, with D hard to call. Germline CDR1 reads KGHSH; CDR2 reads LQKENI. The CDR3 has 16 amino acids. The V end was cut by 3 bases, the J end by 0 bases, with 12 bases between.

Comments on this clonotype: A much more abundant neighbour one base away suggests this may be a read error. The chain is built from TRBV28 and TRBJ2-3; 8 bases agree with TRBD2. Germline V gene sequence: CDR1 MDHEN, CDR2 SYDVKM. The CDR3 covers 14 residues. J was trimmed by 3 bases and V by 2 bases; bases with no gene match: 1. The CDR3 sequence: CASSLQRETDTQYF. In DNA form, the CDR3 reads TGTGCCAGCAGTTTACAGCGGGAGACAGATACGCAGTATTTT. The whole variable domain, filled in from reference TRBV28 and TRBJ2-3, reads DVKVTQSSRYLVKRTGEKVFLECVQDMDHENMFWYRQDPGLGLRLIYFSYDVKMKEKGDIPEGYSVSREKKERFSLILESASTNQTSMYLCASSLQRETDTQYFGPGTRLTVL.

This clonotype was counted ten times or more. The chain recombines TRBV11-2 with TRBJ2-7; 8 bases match TRBD1. CDR1 is SGHAT, CDR2 FQNNGV, per germline. J gave up 4 bases and V 4 bases, and 18 bases lay outside the gene matches. The CDR3 runs 18 residues. The CDR3 loop reads CASSSGARTGIRVYEQYF. The CDR3 DNA sequence: TGTGCCAGCAGCTCCGGAGCCCGGACAGGGATTCGGGTTTACGAGCAGTACTTC.

This clonotype was found a few times. CDR3 bases: TGTGCCAGCAGCCACAGACAGAACGAAGCTTTCTTT. Its translation: CASSHRQNEAFF. The chain links TRBV3-1 to TRBJ1-1, with a tentative D call TRBD1 (5 bases). Looked up from germline, CDR1 is LGHDT and CDR2 is YNNKEL (reference sequence). This CDR3 is 12 amino acids long. V was pared by 3 bases and J by 8 bases, with 10 bases between.

This clonotype came up many times. This chain joins TRBV7-2 and TRBJ2-6; 12 bases agree with TRBD1. The CDR3 runs to 19 residues. Germline V CDR1 and CDR2: SGHTA, FQGNSA. The ends lost 1 base at V and 4 bases at J; junction bases unmatched: 8. CDR3 sequence: CASSLVWGQGAYGANVLTF. CDR3 nucleotide sequence: TGTGCCAGCAGCTTAGTGTGGGGACAGGGGGCTTACGGGGCCAACGTCCTGACTTTC.

Ten or more counts support this clonotype. The chain links TRBV7-9 to TRBJ2-5; unclear D gene. CDR3 length: 16 residues. From germline, CDR1 is SEHNR and CDR2 FQNEAQ (reference sequence). Trimming pared 5 bases from V and 4 bases from J, leaving 20 bases between. The chain's CDR3 is CASSPSPGLLIETQYF. DNA for the CDR3: TGTGCCAGCAGCCCGTCCCCGGGCCTCCTTATAGAGACCCAGTACTTC.

Only a few counts were recorded for this clonotype. This rearrangement joins TRBV3-1 to TRBJ2-1; TRBD2 matches at 9 bases. The germline V gene has CDR1 LGHDT and CDR2 YNNKEL (reference sequence). This CDR3 spans 18 amino acids. V dropped 0 bases and J dropped 10; count of bases not matched to a gene: 16. CDR3 DNA sequence: TGTGCCAGCAGCCAAGATTTTCGCGGGAGGGCCTGTCCGGGCGAGCAGTTCTTC. Its protein product is CASSQDFRGRACPGEQFF.

This clonotype was picked up many times. This chain links TRBV9 with TRBJ2-7; no reliable D call. This CDR3 is 13 amino acids long. The V gene lost 0 bases and the J gene lost 5 bases, with 9 bases spanning the gap. The V gene's germline CDR1 is SGDLS and CDR2 YYNGEE. This CDR3 reads CASSVGVRDEQYF. DNA for the CDR3: TGTGCCAGCAGCGTAGGAGTCCGGGACGAGCAGTACTTC.

The chain carries TRBV27 and TRBJ1-3; tentative D call: TRBD1 (6 bases). Germline V CDR1 and CDR2: MNHEY, SMNVEV (reference sequence). This CDR3 contains 15 residues. The V end was cut by 3 bases, the J end by 2 bases, with 11 bases between. The CDR3 coding sequence is TGTGCCAGCAGTTTGACGCCAGGGGCTGGAAACACCATATATTTT. It yields the protein CASSLTPGAGNTIYF.